This is a list of T cell receptor beta chains from one sample in a study of cytomegalovirus exposure and HLA in healthy donors. Method: immunoSEQ multiplex PCR; TCRdb's copy keeps in-frame clones and lacks some. Of under 200,000 clones listed, roughly 76% are singletons. Sequences were obtained from PBMCs. These receptors were obtained from a man between 35 and 55 years old in good health and CMV-seropositive. Each CDR3 is given with its conserved first and last residue. A row's size may be missing; if present it is once, few, many or a size class.

V gene: TRBV7-2; J gene: TRBJ2-5; clone size: .; CDR3 protein: CASSSFGDQETQYF
V gene: TRBV19; J gene: TRBJ2-7; clone size: many; CDR3 protein: CASNSRSRGVGEQYF
V gene: TRBV30; J gene: TRBJ1-2; clone size: .; CDR3 protein: CAWTRATRGYGYTF
V gene: TRBV5-6; J gene: TRBJ2-3; clone size: .; CDR3 protein: CASTRKQGYTDTQYF
V gene: TRBV7-9; J gene: .; clone size: .; CDR3 protein: CASSLDRAPYEQYF
V gene: TRBV9; J gene: TRBJ1-1; clone size: .; CDR3 protein: CASSVWTGVTTEAFF
V gene: TRBV19; J gene: TRBJ2-5; clone size: .; CDR3 protein: CASSYQGSPPQETQYF
V gene: TRBV19; J gene: TRBJ2-3; clone size: .; CDR3 protein: CASSILTSGGAGGDTQYF
V gene: TRBV6-1; J gene: TRBJ1-2; clone size: few; CDR3 protein: CASSESIQGTSYGYTF
V gene: TRBV4-1; J gene: TRBJ2-7; clone size: once; CDR3 protein: CASSRSGGTSYEQYF
V gene: TRBV7-3; J gene: TRBJ2-3; clone size: .; CDR3 protein: CASSFGLGSDTQYF
V gene: TRBV5-1; J gene: TRBJ2-5; clone size: .; CDR3 protein: CASSFTLGTGVQETQYF
V gene: TRBV19; J gene: TRBJ1-5; clone size: .; CDR3 protein: CASSHRPVNQPQHF
V gene: TRBV18; J gene: TRBJ2-6; clone size: .; CDR3 protein: CASSQDRAGANVLTF
V gene: TRBV5-4; J gene: TRBJ1-1; clone size: once; CDR3 protein: CASSSTGTTEAFF
V gene: TRBV7-9; J gene: TRBJ2-7; clone size: .; CDR3 protein: CASSWIGHPQQYF
V gene: TRBV28; J gene: TRBJ2-6; clone size: .; CDR3 protein: CASSLVGVPSGANVLTF
V gene: TRBV27; J gene: TRBJ2-1; clone size: .; CDR3 protein: CASSLRSGGGYNEQFF
V gene: TRBV6-1; J gene: TRBJ1-2; clone size: .; CDR3 protein: CASSENPGANYGYTF
V gene: TRBV2; J gene: TRBJ2-7; clone size: .; CDR3 protein: CASREQENPLYEQYF
V gene: TRBV6-1; J gene: TRBJ1-4; clone size: once; CDR3 protein: CASRDGTPSNEKLFF
V gene: TRBV4-3; J gene: TRBJ2-6; clone size: .; CDR3 protein: CASSQVGGGTGANVLTF
V gene: TRBV4-1; J gene: TRBJ1-1; clone size: once; CDR3 protein: CASSQPGNTEAFF
V gene: TRBV7-9; J gene: TRBJ1-4; clone size: .; CDR3 protein: CASSLASGEKLFF
V gene: TRBV5-1; J gene: TRBJ2-6; clone size: .; CDR3 protein: CASSLGGIGANVLTF
V gene: TRBV30; J gene: TRBJ1-5; clone size: few; CDR3 protein: CAWSLQGNQPQHF
V gene: TRBV7-2; J gene: TRBJ1-1; clone size: .; CDR3 protein: CASSSNQQGLNTEAFF
V gene: TRBV4-1; J gene: TRBJ2-1; clone size: .; CDR3 protein: CASSQENRGQFF
V gene: TRBV10-3; J gene: TRBJ2-3; clone size: few; CDR3 protein: CAISDLTTGTDTQYF
V gene: TRBV4-3; J gene: TRBJ2-2; clone size: once; CDR3 protein: CASSHEDLGTGELFF
V gene: TRBV30; J gene: TRBJ1-5; clone size: .; CDR3 protein: CAWSAGQKTTRPQHF
V gene: TRBV7-3; J gene: TRBJ1-1; clone size: .; CDR3 protein: CASSGTGLTEAFF
V gene: TRBV5-4; J gene: TRBJ2-7; clone size: .; CDR3 protein: CASSGRDTSREQYF
V gene: TRBV14; J gene: TRBJ2-7; clone size: .; CDR3 protein: CASSQDSGQGVYEQYF
V gene: TRBV19; J gene: TRBJ2-7; clone size: .; CDR3 protein: CASSSGTSGGIEQYF
V gene: TRBV11-2; J gene: TRBJ1-2; clone size: .; CDR3 protein: CASSKGIQGGGGYTF
V gene: TRBV5-6; J gene: TRBJ1-1; clone size: .; CDR3 protein: CASSLWGAEAFF
V gene: TRBV30; J gene: TRBJ2-1; clone size: once; CDR3 protein: CAWGTSGSYNEQFF
V gene: TRBV6-4; J gene: TRBJ2-5; clone size: few; CDR3 protein: CASSDSGAASEPQYF
V gene: TRBV7-8; J gene: TRBJ2-5; clone size: .; CDR3 protein: CASSPPVQETQYF
V gene: TRBV15; J gene: TRBJ2-4; clone size: .; CDR3 protein: CATSSGGDIQYF
V gene: TRBV28; J gene: .; clone size: .; CDR3 protein: CASSLPGTGLYEQYF
V gene: TRBV27; J gene: TRBJ1-2; clone size: .; CDR3 protein: CASSLNRNYGYTF
V gene: TRBV15; J gene: TRBJ1-1; clone size: .; CDR3 protein: CATSRGAQKNTEAFF
V gene: TRBV7-9; J gene: TRBJ2-7; clone size: .; CDR3 protein: CASSLGPNEQYF
V gene: TRBV15; J gene: TRBJ1-6; clone size: .; CDR3 protein: CATSRDPTGSPLHF
V gene: TRBV29-1; J gene: TRBJ2-1; clone size: .; CDR3 protein: CSVDDEGINEQFF
V gene: TRBV19; J gene: TRBJ2-6; clone size: .; CDR3 protein: CASSTGTGNSGANVLTF
V gene: TRBV6-5; J gene: TRBJ1-2; clone size: .; CDR3 protein: CASSQGTGDYYGYTF
V gene: TRBV14; J gene: TRBJ2-3; clone size: .; CDR3 protein: CASSQTTQGSRTDTQYF
V gene: TRBV15; J gene: TRBJ2-7; clone size: once; CDR3 protein: CATSKGQGDEQYF
V gene: TRBV11-3; J gene: TRBJ2-2; clone size: .; CDR3 protein: CASSSVRPNTGELFF
V gene: TRBV6-6; J gene: TRBJ1-1; clone size: .; CDR3 protein: CASSYGQKNTEAFF
V gene: TRBV5-6; J gene: TRBJ1-1; clone size: few; CDR3 protein: CASTQTGGGNTEAFF
V gene: TRBV9; J gene: TRBJ1-1; clone size: .; CDR3 protein: CASSTTGADTEAFF
V gene: TRBV7-9; J gene: TRBJ1-1; clone size: .; CDR3 protein: CASSLVSGEGTEAFF
V gene: TRBV10-3; J gene: TRBJ2-2; clone size: .; CDR3 protein: CAISGIRGNTGELFF
V gene: TRBV12-5; J gene: TRBJ1-6; clone size: .; CDR3 protein: CASGDRREGNSPLHF
V gene: TRBV9; J gene: TRBJ2-2; clone size: .; CDR3 protein: CASTLGLASTGELFF